This note documents a single TCR beta chain sequence. Its specificity is not known. Per germline, CDR1 MDHEN and CDR2 SYDVKM. V was cut by 3 bases and J by 4 bases, with 13 bases left in between. CDR3 length: 14 amino acids. The data originate from a study of cytomegalovirus exposure and HLA in healthy donors. Study outcomes and limitations: Diagnosis of cytomegalovirus status made by the classifier reportedly showed high specificity and sensitivity.

Primers included in the PCR were 60 Vbeta and 13 Jbeta primers. Profiled with immunoSEQ multiplex PCR; TCRdb holds only in-frame clones, not every one. Of under 200,000 clones in the sample, roughly 80% were seen once. This clonotype was sampled from a woman aged 35 to 49 in good health and CMV-seropositive. This sequence joins TRBV28 and TRBJ2-7; TRBD1 is a possible D gene (6 bases). Sequences were obtained from PBMCs. In nucleotides, the CDR3 is TGTGCCAGCAGTTTGTCCAGGGGTGGGTACGAGCAGTACTTC. This encodes CASSLSRGGYEQYF.